A selection of T cell receptor beta chains follows, all from one sample in a study of blood T cell repertoires in COVID-19. The method was immunoSEQ multiplex PCR; TCRdb's version includes in-frame clones alone and lacks a portion of them. Here the sample spans hundreds of thousands of clones, 65% to 90% being singletons. The sequenced sample was peripheral blood. These receptor sequences come from a man aged 45-65 years with COVID-19, enrolled during active disease. Both conserved end residues are trimmed from each CDR3.

>TRBV9|TRBJ1-2
ASSVDVEWYGYT
>TRBV18|TRBJ1-3
ASSPYGSSGNTIY
>TRBV30|TRBJ2-1
AWSVFRAYNEQF
>TRBV5-1|TRBJ2-2
ASSLHAGDTGELF
>TRBV7-2|TRBJ1-4
ASSLSRAGANEKLF
>TRBV6-1|TRBJ2-7
ASSEHRRSYEQY
>TRBV6-1|TRBJ2-1
ASSERGSSYNEQF
>TRBV7-6|TRBJ2-7
ASSLMSGGASYEQY
>TRBV9|TRBJ2-2
ASSVTGAGELF
>TRBV4-1|TRBJ2-2
ASSQDRGNTGELF
>TRBV5-8|TRBJ1-6
ASSLAGDYSPLH
>TRBV18|TRBJ2-3
ASSPLPSETQY
>TRBV9|TRBJ2-3
ASSRLAGYGDTQY
>TRBV2|TRBJ2-1
ASRDRTGVNEQF
>TRBV4-3|TRBJ2-2
ASSQVHGAGRATGELF
>TRBV19|TRBJ1-1
ASSIEGDGTEAF
>TRBV29-1|TRBJ2-7
SVAPTRGGSYEQY
>TRBV5-1|TRBJ2-5
ASSYGQGKTGETQY
>TRBV5-1|TRBJ2-3
ASSSVGGASTQY
>TRBV30|TRBJ1-5
AWSKGGQPQH
>TRBV28|TRBJ2-3
ASSWDSFTDTQY
>TRBV5-1|TRBJ1-1
ASSFSGPLNTEAF
>TRBV5-1|TRBJ2-1
ASRPTGDTYNEQF
>TRBV7-7|TRBJ2-5
ASSSGTGWGETQY
>TRBV5-3|TRBJ2-3
ARSGGLAGTYTQY
>TRBV4-1|TRBJ2-1
ASSLRGNEQF
>TRBV12-3/TRBV12-4|TRBJ1-1
ASSRTEITEAF
>TRBV7-8|TRBJ2-3
ASSFSRGGGTQY
>TRBV5-4|TRBJ1-3
ASSLIGTGSGNTIY
>TRBV9|TRBJ2-7
ASSVSGTAYEQY
>TRBV19|TRBJ1-2
ASKRRGIDYGYT
>TRBV27|TRBJ2-5
ASSKGLAGVRLGETQY
>TRBV7-6|TRBJ2-3
ASSLGSGVNTQY
>TRBV11-3|TRBJ2-1
ASSLDTGRNEQF
>TRBV18|TRBJ2-4
ASSRSGGQLIQY
>TRBV11-2|TRBJ2-2
ASSLDRYTGELF
>TRBV6-4|TRBJ2-3
ASSDSPTSTDTQY
>TRBV6-1|TRBJ1-4
ASSEAPGGSGGEKLF
>TRBV12-3/TRBV12-4|TRBJ2-7
AREGYRVEQY
>TRBV29-1|TRBJ2-7
SVGGQGEGYEQY
>TRBV6-5|TRBJ1-5
ASSRAGAGNQPQH
>TRBV2|TRBJ1-6
ASSQTRGSYNSPLH